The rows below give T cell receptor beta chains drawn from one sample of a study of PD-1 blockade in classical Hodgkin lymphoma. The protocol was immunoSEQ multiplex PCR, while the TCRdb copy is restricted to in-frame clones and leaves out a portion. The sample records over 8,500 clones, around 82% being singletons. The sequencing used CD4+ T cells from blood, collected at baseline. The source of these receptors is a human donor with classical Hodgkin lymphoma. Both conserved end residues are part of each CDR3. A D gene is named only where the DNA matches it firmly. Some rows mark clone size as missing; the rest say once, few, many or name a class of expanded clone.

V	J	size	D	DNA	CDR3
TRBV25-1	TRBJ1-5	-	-	TGTGCCAGCAGTGAATATCCGAGTGGGCCCCAGCATTTT	CASSEYPSGPQHF
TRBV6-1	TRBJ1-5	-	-	TGTGCCAGCAGAGCATCCGTGACCCAGCATTTT	CASRASVTQHF
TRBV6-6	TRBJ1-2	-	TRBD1	TGTGCCAGCAGTTACCAGGGGGGAGGACAGGGTGGCTACACCTTC	CASSYQGGGQGGYTF
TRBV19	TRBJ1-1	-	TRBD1	TGTGCCAGTAGTATAGCCCTCCAGGGGGCAGGAACTGAAGCTTTCTTT	CASSIALQGAGTEAFF
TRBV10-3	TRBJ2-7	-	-	TGTGCCATCAGTCAGGTCAGGAACGAGCAGTACTTC	CAISQVRNEQYF
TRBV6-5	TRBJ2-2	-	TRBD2	TGTGCCAGCAGTTACTTACCGGGACTAGCTGTCGGGGAGCTGTTTTTT	CASSYLPGLAVGELFF
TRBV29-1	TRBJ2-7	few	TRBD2	TGCAGCGTTAGGGCGGGAGAGGGCGAGCAGTACTTC	CSVRAGEGEQYF
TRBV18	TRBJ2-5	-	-	TGTGCCAGCTCACCACAGGGCCGAGAGACCCAGTACTTC	CASSPQGRETQYF
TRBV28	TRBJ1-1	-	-	TGTGCCAGCAGTTTTAGGGGGAGGACTGAAGCTTTCTTT	CASSFRGRTEAFF
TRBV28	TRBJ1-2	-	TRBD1	TGTGCCAGCAGTCCGACAGGGCGAAGCGGCTACACCTTC	CASSPTGRSGYTF
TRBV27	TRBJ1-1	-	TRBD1	TGTGCCAGCAGTTCCCTGGACAGGGCAAGGACTGAAGCTTTCTTT	CASSSLDRARTEAFF
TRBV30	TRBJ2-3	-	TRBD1	TGTGCCCGCCAGGACAGGGGGATGGATACGCAGTATTTT	CARQDRGMDTQYF
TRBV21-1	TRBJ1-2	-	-	TGTGCCAGCAGCAAAGAGGAAGGCAGGGGAGGTTATGGCTACACCTTC	CASSKEEGRGGYGYTF
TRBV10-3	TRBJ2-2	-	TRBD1	TGTGCCATCAGGGGGACAGGGAACACCGGGGAGCTGTTTTTT	CAIRGTGNTGELFF
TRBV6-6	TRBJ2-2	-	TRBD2	TGTGCCAGCAGTAAGACTAGCGGGGCGAACACCGGGGAGCTGTTTTTT	CASSKTSGANTGELFF
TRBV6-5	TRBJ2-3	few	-	TGTGCCAGCAGTCCTCTGGGGATACGCACAGATACGCAGTATTTT	CASSPLGIRTDTQYF
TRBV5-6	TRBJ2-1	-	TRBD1	TGTGCCAGCAGCATTCCGGGAACAGGGGTCGTCAATGAGCAGTTCTTC	CASSIPGTGVVNEQFF
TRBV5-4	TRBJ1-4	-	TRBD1	TGTGCCAGCAGCCCGGACAGGTCAAATGAAAAACTGTTTTTT	CASSPDRSNEKLFF
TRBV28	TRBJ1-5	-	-	TGTGCCAGCAGGACAGGAGGGTGGCCCCAGCATTTT	CASRTGGWPQHF
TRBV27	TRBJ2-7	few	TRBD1	TGTGCCAGCAGTGCTGACAGGGGGCAGCACGAGCAGTACTTC	CASSADRGQHEQYF
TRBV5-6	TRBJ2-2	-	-	TGTGCCAGCAGCTTGGTCGGGAGGAACACCGGGGAGCTGTTTTTT	CASSLVGRNTGELFF
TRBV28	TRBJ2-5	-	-	TGTGCCAGCAGTCCCCCAGGGAGGGGGGGCGCACAGACCCAGTACTTC	CASSPPGRGGAQTQYF
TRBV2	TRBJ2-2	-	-	TGTGCCAGCAGCCTATCGTCCGGGGAGCTGTTTTTT	CASSLSSGELFF
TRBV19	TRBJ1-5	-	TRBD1	TGTGCCAGTATCCCCCCAGGGGGAGTGAATCAGCCCCAGCATTTT	CASIPPGGVNQPQHF
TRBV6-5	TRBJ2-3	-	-	TGTGCCAGCAGCCCACTTGGGGGTACGCAGTATTTT	CASSPLGGTQYF
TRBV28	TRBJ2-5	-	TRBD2	TGTGCCAGCAGGCGGAGACTAGCGGGGAAAGAGACCCAGTACTTC	CASRRRLAGKETQYF
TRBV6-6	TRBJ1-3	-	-	TGTGCCAGCAGTTACGGACACCTTATCTCTGGAAACACCATATATTTT	CASSYGHLISGNTIYF
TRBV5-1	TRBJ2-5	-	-	TGCGCCAGCAGCACCCGACAGCAAGAGACCCAGTACTTC	CASSTRQQETQYF
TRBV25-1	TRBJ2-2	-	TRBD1	TGTGCCAGCAGTCTTACAGGGGGCGCAGACACCGGGGAGCTGTTTTTT	CASSLTGGADTGELFF
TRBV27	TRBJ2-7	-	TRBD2	TGTGCCAGCAGTTTAATGGGACCCAGCGGGACGGGCTACGAGCAGTACTTC	CASSLMGPSGTGYEQYF
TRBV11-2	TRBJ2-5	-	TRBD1	TGTGCCAGCGGACAGGGGGCTCAAGAGACCCAGTACTTC	CASGQGAQETQYF
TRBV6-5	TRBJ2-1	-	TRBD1	TGTGCCAGCAGTACGGGACAGGGGCCTGGGTGGGGGCAGTTCTTC	CASSTGQGPGWGQFF
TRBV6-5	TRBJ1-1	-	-	TGTGCCAGCAACCCGGACAGTGTGAACACTGAAGCTTTCTTT	CASNPDSVNTEAFF
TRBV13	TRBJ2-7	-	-	TGTGCCAGCAGCTTGCGCAGGACGTCCTACGAGCAGTACTTC	CASSLRRTSYEQYF
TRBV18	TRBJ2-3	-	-	TGTGCCAGCTCACCACCGGTGGGGGAGAGAGGCACAGATACGCAGTATTTT	CASSPPVGERGTDTQYF
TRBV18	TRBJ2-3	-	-	TGTGCCAGCTCACCATTTACGGGGTCCACAGATACGCAGTATTTT	CASSPFTGSTDTQYF
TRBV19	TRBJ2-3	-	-	TGTGCCAGTAGTATAGCGCGGGCAGATACGCAGTATTTT	CASSIARADTQYF